These 32 T cell receptor beta chains were sequenced from one sample in a study of blood T cell repertoires in COVID-19. Profiled with immunoSEQ multiplex PCR; TCRdb holds only in-frame clones, not every one. The sample has some 310,000 clones, approximately 87% seen once. Specimen: peripheral blood. The source of these receptors is a woman in her thirties with COVID-19, enrolled during active disease.

This clone was picked up a small number of times. V gene TRBV10-1 combines with J gene TRBJ2-2, with 7 bases that match TRBD2. The length of the CDR3 is 13 residues. Per germline, CDR1 WNHNN and CDR2 SYGVQD (reference sequence). The V and J ends lost 9 bases and 1 base, in that order; junction bases with no gene match: 2. CDR3: CASSSGNTGELFF. In DNA, the CDR3 is TGCGCCAGTTCTAGCGGGAACACCGGGGAGCTGTTTTTT.

The V call is TRBV2, the J call TRBJ2-2; 7 bases map to TRBD1. Losses at the gene ends were 6 bases for V and 4 bases for J; bases not matched to a gene: 8. Germline assignment: CDR1 SNHLY and CDR2 FYNNEI. CDR3 length: 15 residues. The CDR3 here is CASRPTGSGTGELFF. The CDR3 DNA follows: TGTGCCAGCAGGCCGACAGGGAGCGGCACCGGGGAGCTGTTTTTT. Complete variable domain (other parts from reference TRBV2 and TRBJ2-2): EPEVTQTPSHQVTQMGQEVILRCVPISNHLYFYWYRQILGQKVEFLVSFYNNEISEKSEIFDDQFSVERPDGSNFTLKIRSTKLEDSAMYFCASRPTGSGTGELFFGEGSRLTVL.

V gene TRBV2 combines with J gene TRBJ1-2, with 11 bases aligning to TRBD1. Germline V gene lookup returns CDR1 SNHLY and CDR2 FYNNEI. V gave up 5 bases and J gave up 4 bases; unmatched junction bases: 6. The CDR3 runs 15 residues. The CDR3 region has the DNA TGTGCCAGCAGTCCGGACAGGGGGCGCAGCTATGGCTACACCTTC. Its protein product is CASSPDRGRSYGYTF.

This CDR3 reads CASRAGVSSYNEQFF. The CDR3 coding sequence is TGTGCCAGCAGAGCCGGGGTAAGCTCCTACAATGAGCAGTTCTTC. The rearrangement joins TRBV6-5 to TRBJ2-1; D is perhaps TRBD2 (5 bases). This CDR3 contains 15 residues. V was pared by 6 bases and J by 0 bases, with 12 bases between. The germline V gene has CDR1 MNHEY and CDR2 SVGAGI.

The gene calls are TRBV4-1 and TRBJ2-3; 7 bases match TRBD1. V dropped 0 bases and J dropped 1; count of bases not matched to a gene: 4. The CDR3 has 16 amino acids. From germline, CDR1 is MGHRA and CDR2 YSYEKL. The CDR3: CASSQEDRTGTDTQYF. In DNA form, the CDR3 reads TGCGCCAGCAGCCAAGAGGACAGGACTGGCACAGATACGCAGTATTTT.

The chain is built from TRBV7-6 and TRBJ1-4; 8 positions agree with TRBD1. The germline gives CDR1 SGHVS, CDR2 FNYEAQ. This CDR3 is 14 amino acids long. The V segment lost 5 bases and the J segment 8 bases; nucleotides outside the gene matches: 7. The CDR3 bases are TGTGCCAGCAGCCCGGACAGGGTATGGGAAAAACTGTTTTTT. It specifies CASSPDRVWEKLFF.

CDR3 protein: CASRRSGSRYNEQFF. The CDR3 nucleotides read TGTGCCAGCAGGCGAAGCGGGAGTAGGTACAATGAGCAGTTCTTC. This chain uses TRBV27 with TRBJ2-1; TRBD2 matches 8 bases. The CDR3 length is 15 residues. Per the germline V gene, CDR1 is MNHEY and CDR2 is SMNVEV (reference sequence). The junction had 8 bases not matched to a gene; V was cut back by 6 bases and J by 4 bases.

This chain uses TRBV5-1 with TRBJ1-1; D call uncertain. CDR1 and CDR2 from the germline V gene are SGHRS and YFSETQ. The CDR3 length is 13 residues. V shed 0 bases and J shed 1 base, with 4 bases lying between them. CDR3 residues: CASSLGPNTEAFF. In nucleotides, the CDR3 is TGCGCCAGCAGCTTGGGGCCGAACACTGAAGCTTTCTTT. Variable domain in full (rest from reference TRBV5-1 and TRBJ1-1): KAGVTQTPRYLIKTRGQQVTLSCSPISGHRSVSWYQQTPGQGLQFLFEYFSETQRNKGNFPGRFSGRQFSNSRSEMNVSTLELGDSALYLCASSLGPNTEAFFGQGTRLTVV.

Notes on this clone: The sample holds other DNA sequences that translate to the same CDR3. CDR3 DNA: TGCGCCAGCAGCTGGACAGGGGGAGGGGGGGCCAACGTCCTGACTTTC. Translation: CASSWTGGGGANVLTF. The chain recombines TRBV5-1 with TRBJ2-6; 10 positions agree with TRBD1. There are 16 residues in the CDR3. CDR1 is SGHRS and CDR2 is YFSETQ in the germline V gene. The V segment lost 3 bases and the J segment 4 bases; nucleotides outside the gene matches: 4.

The chain uses TRBV19 and TRBJ1-6; D call uncertain. Trimming shortened V by 3 bases and J by 0 bases, and 9 bases separated the two germline ends. The germline V gene encodes CDR1 LNHDA and CDR2 SQIVND (reference sequence). The CDR3 totals 16 residues. The DNA of the CDR3 is TGTGCCAGTAGTATTGGAGGAAGCTCCTATAATTCACCCCTCCACTTT. Its translation is CASSIGGSSYNSPLHF.

This clone was seen more than once but under ten times. Other nucleotide sequences from this sample produce the same CDR3. The chain joins TRBV5-1 to TRBJ2-1; D possibly corresponds to TRBD1 (6 bases). V lost 0 bases to trimming and J lost 2 bases, with 9 bases between them. The CDR3 is 15 amino acids. Germline V gene lookup returns CDR1 SGHRS and CDR2 YFSETQ. The CDR3 sequence is CASSLGQGTYNEQFF. DNA for the CDR3: TGCGCCAGCAGCTTGGGGCAGGGGACCTACAATGAGCAGTTCTTC.

The V gene is TRBV30, the J gene TRBJ2-5; 11 positions match TRBD2. Trimming removed 1 base from V and 8 bases from J; junction bases left unmatched: 3. Germline CDR1 GTSNPN, CDR2 SVGIG (reference sequence). The CDR3 has 13 residues. CDR3 amino acids: CAWSATSGGTQYF. CDR3 coding DNA: TGTGCCTGGAGTGCAACTAGCGGGGGAACCCAGTACTTC.

The chain carries TRBV30 and TRBJ2-7, with 9 bases aligning to TRBD1. Unmatched junction bases numbered 8, after V lost 2 bases and J lost 3 bases. The CDR3 is 15 residues long. Germline V CDR1 and CDR2: GTSNPN, SVGIG (reference sequence). The CDR3 DNA follows: TGTGCCTGGAGTCCCGGGACAGGGCTACTCTACGAGCAGTACTTC. It translates to CAWSPGTGLLYEQYF.

The genes are TRBV7-7 and TRBJ2-7; unclear D gene. Trimming shortened V by 0 bases and J by 4 bases, and 7 bases separated the two germline ends. The CDR3 is 13 residues long. Germline CDR1 and CDR2: SSHAT and FNYEAQ (reference sequence). The DNA of the CDR3 is TGTGCCAGCAGCTTAGCGGCCGGGTACGAGCAGTACTTC. Translated: CASSLAAGYEQYF.

CDR3 coding DNA: TGTGCCAGCAGCCAGCTAGGACTAGCGGTCTTCTCTGGGGCCAACGTCCTGACTTTC. Its translation: CASSQLGLAVFSGANVLTF. The chain joins TRBV14 to TRBJ2-6; 10 bases line up with TRBD2. The length of the CDR3 is 19 residues. Trimming cost V 3 bases and J 0 bases; bases outside gene matches: 8. Germline V CDR1 and CDR2: SGHDN, FVKESK.

V is TRBV11-1 and J is TRBJ2-1; 9 bases are a match to TRBD2. The CDR3 sequence is 15 residues long. Germline lookup yields CDR1 SGHAT and CDR2 FQDESV (reference sequence). The J segment lost 4 bases and the V segment lost 0 bases, leaving 1 base of the junction unmatched. The CDR3 reads CASSLATSGYNEQFF. In DNA form, the CDR3 reads TGTGCCAGCAGCTTAGCGACTAGCGGATACAATGAGCAGTTCTTC.

This chain uses TRBV2 with TRBJ1-2; 7 bases line up with TRBD1. CDR3 length equals 12 residues. CDR1 is SNHLY and CDR2 is FYNNEI in the germline V gene. V was pared by 4 bases and J by 4 bases, with 0 bases of the junction left unmatched. As DNA, the CDR3 is TGTGCCAGCAGTGGGACAGGCTATGGCTACACCTTC. It specifies CASSGTGYGYTF.

This clone has only one observation. V and J are TRBV10-2 and TRBJ2-1; D is possibly TRBD2 (6 bases). V shed 0 bases and J shed 9 bases, with 18 bases lying between them. CDR3 length equals 16 residues. Germline V gene sequence: CDR1 WSHSY, CDR2 SAAADI. Written as DNA, the CDR3 is TGCGCCAGCAGTGAGTCGCGGGGAGCGGGTTTCAGTGAGCAGTTCTTC. Translated, it gives CASSESRGAGFSEQFF.

The chain combines TRBV9 with TRBJ2-3, with 9 bases fitting TRBD1. This CDR3 has 15 residues. Germline CDR1 SGDLS, CDR2 YYNGEE. V shed 4 bases and J 2 bases; nucleotides not matched to a gene: 5. The CDR3 sequence is CASSLGQGDTDTQYF. DNA of the CDR3: TGTGCCAGCAGCTTGGGACAGGGTGACACAGATACGCAGTATTTT.

About this clone: At one end, the junction sequence differs from germline, possibly due to a read error. The V and J genes are TRBV6-1 and TRBJ1-1; D unresolved. This CDR3 is 12 amino acids long. The germline CDR1 and CDR2 sequences are MNHNS and SASEGT. CDR3 residues: CASSERERAPSF. As DNA, the CDR3 is TGTGCCAGCAGTGAACGGGAGCGGGCCCCATCCTTT.

The rearrangement links TRBV5-5 to TRBJ2-7; TRBD1 aligns across 12 bases. The CDR3 sequence is 16 residues long. Germline lookup yields CDR1 SGHKS and CDR2 YYEKEE (reference sequence). The V and J ends lost 4 bases and 4 bases, in that order; junction bases with no gene match: 9. In nucleotides, the CDR3 is TGTGCCAGCAGCCTGCTCATGGGACAGGGGGCTTACGAGCAGTACTTC. Translated: CASSLLMGQGAYEQYF. Together with reference TRBV5-5 and TRBJ2-7, the CDR3 gives the full variable domain: DAGVTQSPTHLIKTRGQQVTLRCSPISGHKSVSWYQQVLGQGPQFIFQYYEKEERGRGNFPDRFSARQFPNYSSELNVNALLLGDSALYLCASSLLMGQGAYEQYFGPGTRLTVT.

This clone was detected only a few times. This chain uses TRBV19 with TRBJ1-5; D might be TRBD1 (6 bases). CDR1 and CDR2 from the germline V gene are LNHDA and SQIVND (reference sequence). This CDR3 is 16 amino acids long. Trimming left V 3 bases short and J 1 base short, with 13 bases between. CDR3 in amino acids: CASSMNSQGSNQPQHF. As DNA, the CDR3 is TGTGCCAGTAGTATGAACTCTCAGGGGAGCAATCAGCCCCAGCATTTT.

The rearrangement links TRBV27 to TRBJ2-7; 8 nucleotides align to TRBD2. Trimming cost V 4 bases and J 0 bases; bases outside gene matches: 2. The CDR3 consists of 14 residues. Germline-derived CDR1 and CDR2 are MNHEY and SMNVEV (reference sequence). The CDR3 sequence: CASSSGLGSYEQYF. Written as DNA, the CDR3 is TGTGCCAGCAGTTCGGGACTAGGCTCCTACGAGCAGTACTTC.

V is TRBV11-2 and J is TRBJ1-5, with D possibly TRBD1 on 5 matching bases. There are 16 residues in the CDR3. Germline CDR1 is SGHAT and CDR2 is FQNNGV. Deletions cut 5 bases from V and 0 bases from J, with 14 bases between. CDR3: CASSELGGYSNQPQHF. The CDR3 DNA reads as TGTGCCAGCAGCGAACTGGGGGGGTATAGCAATCAGCCCCAGCATTTT.

The V and J genes are TRBV7-9 and TRBJ2-7; 10 bases fit TRBD1. With 3 bases clipped from V and 1 base from J, the junction kept 3 bases outside the gene matches. This CDR3 spans 15 amino acids. CDR1 and CDR2 from the germline V gene are SEHNR and FQNEAQ (reference sequence). The CDR3 sequence is CASSFRDRGSYEQYF. The CDR3 region has the DNA TGTGCCAGCAGCTTCCGGGACAGGGGATCCTACGAGCAGTACTTC.

The chain employs TRBV6-1 and TRBJ1-4; tentatively, D is TRBD1 (6 bases). The CDR3 contains 15 residues. Trimming removed 0 bases at V and 6 bases at J, with 11 bases between. CDR1 and CDR2 (germline): MNHNS, SASEGT. This chain's CDR3 is CASSEAGGSYEKLFF. The DNA for the CDR3 is TGTGCCAGCAGTGAAGCTGGGGGCAGCTATGAAAAACTGTTTTTT.

This clone was counted between two and nine times. The rearrangement joins TRBV5-5 to TRBJ1-2; D unresolved. Germline CDR1 SGHKS, CDR2 YYEKEE (reference sequence). CDR3 length: 17 residues. Trimming pared 2 bases from V and 0 bases from J, leaving 17 bases between. The CDR3 loop is CASSLDLGTGSNYGYTF. The CDR3 coding sequence is TGTGCCAGCAGCTTAGATCTGGGCACGGGATCTAACTATGGCTACACCTTC. The full variable domain, completed using reference TRBV5-5 and TRBJ1-2, is DAGVTQSPTHLIKTRGQQVTLRCSPISGHKSVSWYQQVLGQGPQFIFQYYEKEERGRGNFPDRFSARQFPNYSSELNVNALLLGDSALYLCASSLDLGTGSNYGYTFGSGTRLTVV.

This chain connects TRBV6-1 to TRBJ1-5; D gene unclear. The CDR3 is made up of 17 amino acids. The ends were cut back, 1 base at V and 8 bases at J, with 21 bases in the middle. In germline, CDR1 is MNHNS, CDR2 SASEGT. CDR3 sequence (DNA): TGTGCCAGCAGTGAAGTGCTTACGGGCGGGTGGCCGAAGCCCCAGCATTTT. It is translated as CASSEVLTGGWPKPQHF.

This chain uses TRBV5-1 with TRBJ2-7; TRBD2 agrees at 14 bases. The CDR3 has 19 residues. V dropped 1 base and J dropped 2; count of bases not matched to a gene: 11. Per the germline V gene, CDR1 is SGHRS and CDR2 is YFSETQ. CDR3 bases: TGCGCCAGCAGCTTGAATTTCGGGACTAGCGGGAGACCTACCTACGAGCAGTACTTC. It is translated as CASSLNFGTSGRPTYEQYF.

The V call is TRBV29-1, the J call TRBJ1-5; 7 bases are a match to TRBD1. The CDR3 is 12 residues long. V shed 6 bases and J 5 bases; nucleotides not matched to a gene: 4. Germline V gene data show CDR1 as SQVTM and CDR2 as ANQGSEA. CDR3 sequence reads: CSVRQGDQPQHF. DNA for the CDR3: TGCAGCGTCCGACAGGGTGATCAGCCCCAGCATTTT.

The V call is TRBV30, the J call TRBJ1-2; D call uncertain. Germline V lookup: CDR1 GTSNPN, CDR2 SVGIG (reference sequence). The CDR3 runs to 14 residues. V lost 0 bases, J lost 2 bases, and 10 bases lay in between. CDR3 loop: CAWSVLVGNYGYTF. The CDR3 coding sequence is TGTGCCTGGAGTGTACTGGTCGGGAACTATGGCTACACCTTC. Complete variable domain (other parts from reference TRBV30 and TRBJ1-2): SQTIHQWPATLVQPVGSPLSLECTVEGTSNPNLYWYRQAAGRGLQLLFYSVGIGQISSEVPQNLSASRPQDRQFILSSKKLLLSDSGFYLCAWSVLVGNYGYTFGSGTRLTVV.

J is TRBJ2-5 and V is TRBV28, with D tentatively TRBD1 (6 bases). Germline V lookup: CDR1 MDHEN, CDR2 SYDVKM. The CDR3 spans 14 residues. Trimming took off 5 bases at V and 5 bases at J, with 15 bases between the two ends. The CDR3 DNA reads as TGTGCCAGCAGTGGCTCAGGGGTCGGGGAGACCCAGTACTTC. The encoded protein is CASSGSGVGETQYF.